The 28 T cell receptor beta chains below come from one sample, sequenced in a study of blood T cell repertoires in COVID-19. Only in-frame clones appear in the TCRdb table, and some are missing; sequencing was by immunoSEQ multiplex PCR. Altogether roughly 60,000 clones are present, approximately 86% being singletons, with the ten largest covering approximately 7%. The sample comprised peripheral blood. The receptors originated from a human donor with active COVID-19. The donor label of this sample is uncertain.

The chain is built from TRBV9 and TRBJ1-2; 8 nucleotides align to TRBD1. From germline, CDR1 is SGDLS and CDR2 YYNGEE. With 0 bases clipped from V and 6 bases from J, the junction kept 10 bases outside the gene matches. This CDR3 region has 16 residues. The CDR3 protein is CASSVATRTGLNGYTF. CDR3 sequence (DNA): TGTGCCAGCAGCGTAGCTACCCGGACAGGGCTTAATGGCTACACCTTC.

This chain uses TRBV6-1 with TRBJ2-2, with TRBD2 identical over 9 bases. V was clipped by 2 bases and J by 6 bases; unmatched bases: 13. Germline assignment: CDR1 MNHNS and CDR2 SASEGT. The CDR3 has 18 residues. The CDR3 bases are TGTGCCAGCAGTGAATGGGCGAGCGGGGGGCCCAAACCCGGGGAGCTGTTTTTT. It yields the protein CASSEWASGGPKPGELFF.

The chain has TRBV7-3 and TRBJ1-2; D possibly corresponds to TRBD1 (6 bases). The germline gives CDR1 SGHTA, CDR2 FQGTGA. The CDR3 is 13 residues long. The V end was cut by 5 bases, the J end by 6 bases, with 13 bases between. CDR3 amino acids: CASSRTGLDGYTF. The DNA of the CDR3 is TGTGCCAGCAGCCGTACAGGGCTGGATGGCTACACCTTC.

This clone has just one count. The chain couples TRBV20-1 to TRBJ2-1; no clear D gene. The CDR3 length is 11 residues. Trimming removed 3 bases at V and 7 bases at J, with 7 bases between. The V gene's germline CDR1 is DFQATT and CDR2 SNEGSKA (reference sequence). CDR3 nucleotides: TGCAGTGCTAGGGAGAGGAATGAGCAGTTCTTC. Protein: CSARERNEQFF.

The chain employs TRBV27 and TRBJ2-7; TRBD1 matches 7 bases. J was trimmed by 3 bases and V by 5 bases; bases with no gene match: 7. The CDR3 runs 14 residues. CDR1 and CDR2 (germline): MNHEY, SMNVEV (reference sequence). CDR3 amino acids: CASSLPGQYYEQYF. Here the CDR3 DNA reads TGTGCCAGCAGTCTCCCGGGACAGTACTACGAGCAGTACTTC.

V usage is TRBV28 and J usage is TRBJ1-2; TRBD1 might be the D (6 bases). The germline CDR1 and CDR2 sequences are MDHEN and SYDVKM. V was pared by 8 bases and J by 2 bases, with 15 bases between. The CDR3 totals 14 residues. The CDR3 DNA is TGTGCCAGCCAAACCGGGACAAAAAACTATGGCTACACCTTC. Amino acids: CASQTGTKNYGYTF.

V is TRBV9 and J is TRBJ2-2; 9 bases agree with TRBD1. The germline V gene has CDR1 SGDLS and CDR2 YYNGEE. The CDR3 length is 17 residues. With V trimmed by 4 bases and J by 4 bases, 11 bases remained unmatched. DNA of the CDR3: TGTGCCAGCAGCCCCCAGTCGGGACAGGGAGCCACCGGGGAGCTGTTTTTT. Encoded protein: CASSPQSGQGATGELFF.

V usage is TRBV2 and J usage is TRBJ2-2; the D gene is possibly TRBD2 (6 bases). V was cut by 6 bases and J by 2 bases, with 13 bases left in between. The germline V gene encodes CDR1 SNHLY and CDR2 FYNNEI. There are 15 residues in the CDR3. The DNA for the CDR3 is TGTGCCAGCAGGAGACTAGTGACCAACACCGGGGAGCTGTTTTTT. Amino acids: CASRRLVTNTGELFF. The full variable domain, its missing parts supplied by reference TRBV2 and TRBJ2-2, is EPEVTQTPSHQVTQMGQEVILRCVPISNHLYFYWYRQILGQKVEFLVSFYNNEISEKSEIFDDQFSVERPDGSNFTLKIRSTKLEDSAMYFCASRRLVTNTGELFFGEGSRLTVL.

This chain joins TRBV5-5 and TRBJ2-2; a weak D match, TRBD1 (5 bases). Per germline, CDR1 SGHKS and CDR2 YYEKEE (reference sequence). V shed 2 bases and J shed 0 bases, with 11 bases lying between them. The CDR3 length is 16 residues. The CDR3 bases are TGTGCCAGCAGCTTATATAGGACAACGAACACCGGGGAGCTGTTTTTT. It yields the protein CASSLYRTTNTGELFF.

The rearrangement joins TRBV11-1 to TRBJ2-1; TRBD2 agrees at 8 bases. The CDR3 is 17 residues long. With 0 bases clipped from V and 5 bases from J, the junction kept 9 bases outside the gene matches. Germline V gives CDR1 SGHAT, CDR2 FQDESV (reference sequence). The CDR3 region is CASSLAVPGGPNNEQFF. CDR3 sequence (DNA): TGTGCCAGCAGCTTAGCGGTTCCGGGAGGGCCCAACAATGAGCAGTTCTTC.

This chain uses TRBV28 with TRBJ2-2; 10 bases are shared with TRBD2. V gave up 11 bases and J gave up 7 bases; unmatched junction bases: 10. This CDR3 has 14 residues. Germline CDR1 MDHEN, CDR2 SYDVKM. The CDR3 bases are TGTGCCGGTCGAGCGGGAGGGCCGGTCGGGGAGCTGTTTTTT. It is translated as CAGRAGGPVGELFF. The whole variable domain, remainder taken from reference TRBV28 and TRBJ2-2, is DVKVTQSSRYLVKRTGEKVFLECVQDMDHENMFWYRQDPGLGLRLIYFSYDVKMKEKGDIPEGYSVSREKKERFSLILESASTNQTSMYLCAGRAGGPVGELFFGEGSRLTVL.

The V and J genes are TRBV19 and TRBJ1-6; D remains ambiguous. Between the trimmed V and J ends, which lost 5 bases and 10 bases, there was a span of 15 bases. CDR3 length equals 14 residues. CDR1 and CDR2 (germline): LNHDA, SQIVND (reference sequence). The CDR3 coding sequence is TGTGCCAGTAGTCCCCGACTCGATTCATCACCCCTCCACTTT. It is translated as CASSPRLDSSPLHF. The full variable domain, in which reference TRBV19 and TRBJ1-6 provide the parts outside the CDR3, is DGGITQSPKYLFRKEGQNVTLSCEQNLNHDAMYWYRQDPGQGLRLIYYSQIVNDFQKGDIAEGYSVSREKKESFPLTVTSAQKNPTAFYLCASSPRLDSSPLHFGNGTRLTVT.

The rearrangement uses TRBV4-1 and TRBJ2-7, with TRBD1 matching 10 bases. The CDR3 is made up of 16 amino acids. V was pared by 4 bases and J by 5 bases, with 11 bases of the junction left unmatched. Germline CDR1 MGHRA, CDR2 YSYEKL. CDR3: CASSLLYRDRGDEQYF. The CDR3 DNA is TGCGCCAGCAGCCTACTTTACCGGGACAGGGGCGACGAGCAGTACTTC.

The chain has TRBV18 and TRBJ1-3; TRBD1 might be the D (5 bases). The V end lost 5 bases, the J end lost 4 bases, and 15 bases lay between the germline ends. This CDR3 is 15 amino acids long. Germline V gene lookup returns CDR1 KGHSH and CDR2 LQKENI. CDR3 sequence: CASSSQGILGNTIYF. CDR3 nucleotides: TGTGCCAGCTCATCTCAGGGCATCCTGGGAAACACCATATATTTT.

The V gene is TRBV5-6, the J gene TRBJ1-1; unclear D gene. The CDR3 runs to 15 residues. In germline, CDR1 is SGHDT, CDR2 YYEEEE. V lost 0 bases and J lost 0, with 9 bases in between. CDR3 nucleotides: TGTGCCAGCAGCTTGGTAGGAGGGATGAACACTGAAGCTTTCTTT. Amino acid sequence: CASSLVGGMNTEAFF.

V gene TRBV5-4 combines with J gene TRBJ2-3, with D unresolved. The CDR3 totals 12 residues. Trimming cost V 4 bases and J 4 bases, with 7 bases left between them. Germline V CDR1 and CDR2: SGHNT, YYREEE (reference sequence). The CDR3 nucleotides read TGTGCCAGCAGCATTCTAGCAGATACGCAGTATTTT. Translated: CASSILADTQYF.

The CDR3 bases are TGTGCCAGCAGCTTTGGGCCCAGCTCTGGAAACACCATATATTTT. Translated, it gives CASSFGPSSGNTIYF. The chain carries TRBV12-1 and TRBJ1-3; TRBD1 is the table's D call, not checked against the DNA. TRBV12-1 counts as a pseudogene. The CDR3 loop spans 15 amino acids.

CDR3 in amino acids: CASSFSSGGSDTQYF. CDR3 sequence (DNA): TGTGCCAGCAGCTTCTCTAGCGGGGGTTCAGATACGCAGTATTTT. The rearrangement uses TRBV7-9 and TRBJ2-3, with 10 bases aligning to TRBD2. The CDR3 consists of 15 residues. The germline CDR1 and CDR2 sequences are SEHNR and FQNEAQ (reference sequence). The trim removed 3 bases at V and 4 bases at J, leaving 4 bases unmatched.

This clone has only one observation. The V call is TRBV6-6, the J call TRBJ1-2; tentatively, D is TRBD1 (5 bases). The CDR3 is 15 amino acids. Germline CDR1 is MNHNY and CDR2 is SVGAGI (reference sequence). Between the trimmed V and J ends, which lost 2 bases and 5 bases, there was a span of 15 bases. The chain's CDR3 is CASSYSPVGPYGYTF. As DNA, the CDR3 is TGTGCCAGCAGTTACAGTCCCGTGGGGCCTTATGGCTACACCTTC.

The gene calls are TRBV18 and TRBJ2-7; 10 nucleotides align to TRBD2. Unmatched junction bases numbered 8, after V lost 5 bases and J lost 4 bases. The CDR3 runs 15 residues. Germline V gene data show CDR1 as KGHSH and CDR2 as LQKENI. The CDR3 protein is CASSGQSGRAYEQYF. The CDR3 bases are TGTGCCAGCTCAGGGCAAAGCGGGAGGGCTTACGAGCAGTACTTC. Filled out from reference TRBV18 and TRBJ2-7, the complete variable domain reads NAGVMQNPRHLVRRRGQEARLRCSPMKGHSHVYWYRQLPEEGLKFMVYLQKENIIDESGMPKERFSAEFPKEGPSILRIQQVVRGDSAAYFCASSGQSGRAYEQYFGPGTRLTVT.

This chain joins TRBV7-2 and TRBJ1-1; 7 bases are shared with TRBD1. The CDR3 has 14 amino acids. Germline CDR1 and CDR2: SGHTA and FQGNSA. After removal of 1 base from V and 5 bases from J, the junction contained 4 bases not matched to a gene. The CDR3 bases are TGTGCCAGCAGCTTAGTTTCGGGACAGACTGAAGCTTTCTTT. Amino acids: CASSLVSGQTEAFF.

In this sample, this clone turned up a few times. The rearrangement links TRBV4-1 to TRBJ2-7, with 8 positions matching TRBD1. Germline CDR1 and CDR2: MGHRA and YSYEKL. V was clipped by 1 base and J by 4 bases; unmatched bases: 9. The CDR3 spans 16 residues. CDR3 in amino acids: CASSQAQGQGAYEQYF. For the CDR3, the DNA is TGCGCCAGCAGCCAAGCCCAGGGGCAGGGGGCGTACGAGCAGTACTTC.

In its sample, this clone is medium-sized (0.01 to 0.1%). The chain combines TRBV21-1 with TRBJ1-5. TRBV21-1 is a pseudogene locus. CDR3 length equals 14 residues. The CDR3 is CASTWTPGYQPQHF. CDR3 in DNA: TGTGCCAGCACCTGGACTCCGGGGTATCAGCCCCAGCATTTT.

This rearrangement joins TRBV5-5 to TRBJ1-6, with D hard to call. With 0 bases removed from V and 8 bases from J, the gap between germline ends came to 12 bases. Germline V gene data show CDR1 as SGHKS and CDR2 as YYEKEE (reference sequence). This CDR3 is built from 15 residues. CDR3: CASSLVALVDSPLHF. CDR3 nucleotides: TGTGCCAGCAGCTTGGTCGCTCTAGTGGATTCACCCCTCCACTTT.

The chain links TRBV6-5 to TRBJ2-1, with 7 bases fitting TRBD1. The CDR3 loop spans 16 amino acids. V gave up 2 bases and J gave up 3 bases; unmatched junction bases: 7. Germline assignment: CDR1 MNHEY and CDR2 SVGAGI. The CDR3 spells CASSYQTGSSYNEQFF. DNA for the CDR3: TGTGCCAGCAGTTACCAGACAGGGTCCAGCTACAATGAGCAGTTCTTC.

The chain employs TRBV15 and TRBJ2-2; 9 bases are shared with TRBD1. Trimming at V came to 5 bases and at J to 6 bases, leaving 10 bases not matched to a gene. This CDR3 region has 16 residues. CDR1 LNHNV and CDR2 YYDKDF come from the germline V gene (reference sequence). The CDR3 loop is CATSSRTGVDAGELFF. CDR3 sequence (DNA): TGTGCCACCAGCTCACGGACAGGGGTGGATGCCGGGGAGCTGTTTTTT.

The rearrangement links TRBV18 to TRBJ2-7; 9 positions agree with TRBD1. The CDR3 is made up of 15 amino acids. With V trimmed by 3 bases and J by 2 bases, 5 bases remained unmatched. Germline V lookup: CDR1 KGHSH, CDR2 LQKENI. Written as DNA, the CDR3 is TGTGCCAGCTCACCGACGACAGGGGGAACCTACGAGCAGTACTTC. Its translation is CASSPTTGGTYEQYF.

This chain uses TRBV14 with TRBJ1-4, with 7 bases aligning to TRBD1. In germline, CDR1 is SGHDN, CDR2 FVKESK. The CDR3 has 15 amino acids. With 0 bases clipped from V and 8 bases from J, the junction kept 6 bases outside the gene matches. This CDR3 reads CASSQDRGYGEKLFF. CDR3 DNA sequence: TGTGCCAGCAGCCAAGACAGGGGGTATGGAGAAAAACTGTTTTTT.